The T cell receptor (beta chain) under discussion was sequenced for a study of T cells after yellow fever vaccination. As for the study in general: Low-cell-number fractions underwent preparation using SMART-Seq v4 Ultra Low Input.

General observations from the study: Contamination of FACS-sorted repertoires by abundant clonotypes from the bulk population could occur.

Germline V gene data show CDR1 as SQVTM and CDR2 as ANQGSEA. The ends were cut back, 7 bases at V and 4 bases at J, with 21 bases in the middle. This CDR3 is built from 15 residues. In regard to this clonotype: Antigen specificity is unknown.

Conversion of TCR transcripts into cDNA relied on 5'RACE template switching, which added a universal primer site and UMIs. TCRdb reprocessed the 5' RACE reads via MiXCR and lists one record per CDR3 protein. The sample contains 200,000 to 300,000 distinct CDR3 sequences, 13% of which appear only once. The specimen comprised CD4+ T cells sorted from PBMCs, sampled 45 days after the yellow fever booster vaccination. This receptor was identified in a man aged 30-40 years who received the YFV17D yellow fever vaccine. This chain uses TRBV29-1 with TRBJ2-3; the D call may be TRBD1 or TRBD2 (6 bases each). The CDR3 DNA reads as TGCAGCGCTACCAGGTGGGGGGCAGATTCAGATACGCAGTATTTT. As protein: CSATRWGADSDTQYF.